The 9 T cell receptor beta chains given below trace back to one sample, sequenced in a study of control samples from healthy donors and cancer patients. Sequencing was performed with immunoSEQ multiplex PCR; in TCRdb, only in-frame clones are kept and a portion is missing. The sample consists of 70,000 to 80,000 clones, over 85% of them appearing once. The specimen sequenced was PBMCs. The receptors derive from a woman aged 60-75 years with head and neck cancer.

The J gene is TRBJ2-5, the V gene TRBV20-1; possible D gene TRBD2, 6 bases. This CDR3 region has 11 residues. Germline CDR1 and CDR2: DFQATT and SNEGSKA (reference sequence). The V end lost 5 bases, the J end lost 5 bases, and 9 bases lay between the germline ends. The CDR3 DNA reads TGCAGTGCTGGGACTGGGGAGACCCAGTACTTC. Its protein product is CSAGTGETQYF.

The chain links TRBV6-6 to TRBJ2-1, with a possible D match to TRBD2 (6 bases). Germline V gene sequence: CDR1 MNHNY, CDR2 SVGAGI (reference sequence). V lost 4 bases, J lost 1 base, and 14 bases lay in between. There are 16 residues in the CDR3. CDR3 sequence (DNA): TGTGCCAGCAGTTTTCGGGACTCTCTGTCCTACAATGAGCAGTTCTTC. Its translation is CASSFRDSLSYNEQFF.

DNA of the CDR3: TGTGCCACCAGTGGCGGGTGGGACCGACTTCAACAAGAGACCCAGTACTTC. Its translation is CATSGGWDRLQQETQYF. The chain is built from TRBV24-1 and TRBJ2-5, with D perhaps being TRBD1 or TRBD2 (5 bases each). This CDR3 is built from 17 residues. Between the trimmed V and J ends, which lost 5 bases and 2 bases, there was a span of 20 bases. CDR1 is KGHDR and CDR2 is SFDVKD in the germline V gene.

This clone appeared once. The chain has TRBV7-6 and TRBJ1-2; D unresolved. The CDR3 totals 13 residues. Germline values: CDR1 SGHVS, CDR2 FNYEAQ. Trimming took 1 base from V and 8 from J, leaving 11 bases between them. This chain's CDR3 is CASSLVPGEGYTF. The CDR3 DNA is TGTGCCAGCAGCTTAGTCCCCGGGGAAGGCTACACCTTC.

This clone has a single count. The chain recombines TRBV19 with TRBJ1-1, with a possible D match to TRBD1 (6 bases). The length of the CDR3 is 15 residues. Germline lookup yields CDR1 LNHDA and CDR2 SQIVND (reference sequence). V shed 7 bases and J shed 1 base, with 16 bases lying between them. The DNA of the CDR3 is TGTGCCAGTACCCCGGGGGGGACACCGAACACTGAAGCTTTCTTT. As protein: CASTPGGTPNTEAFF.

The chain recombines TRBV28 with TRBJ2-7; D is unclear. CDR1 and CDR2 (germline): MDHEN, SYDVKM. The CDR3 extends over 15 amino acids. V lost 6 bases and J lost 1, with 16 bases in between. The CDR3 DNA is TGTGCCAGCAGCCGGTACGGCGGATCTTCCTACGAGCAGTACTTC. Its translation is CASSRYGGSSYEQYF.

The V call is TRBV4-3, the J call TRBJ2-1; D possibly corresponds to TRBD1 (6 bases). The CDR3 is 15 residues long. Germline lookup yields CDR1 LGHNA and CDR2 YSLEER. Deletions cut 5 bases from V and 2 bases from J, with 13 bases between. The CDR3 DNA follows: TGCGCCAGCAGCAGCCGTTGGGGGCCCTACAATGAGCAGTTCTTC. Amino acid sequence: CASSSRWGPYNEQFF.

Comment on this clone: The same CDR3 also results from other DNA sequences found in this sample. The chain has TRBV5-4 and TRBJ1-2, with TRBD1 identical over 11 bases. Looked up from germline, CDR1 is SGHNT and CDR2 is YYREEE (reference sequence). The ends lost 3 bases at V and 4 bases at J; junction bases unmatched: 8. This CDR3 is 16 amino acids long. DNA of the CDR3: TGTGCCAGCAGCTGGGTTGGGGGACAGGGGGGCTATGGCTACACCTTC. Translating it yields CASSWVGGQGGYGYTF.

This clone was picked up a small number of times. V gene TRBV29-1 combines with J gene TRBJ2-1; TRBD2 matches 14 bases. The germline V gene has CDR1 SQVTM and CDR2 ANQGSEA. The CDR3 is 15 residues long. Trimming cost V 7 bases and J 10 bases; bases outside gene matches: 12. The CDR3 DNA reads TGCAGCGGCCGAGGCGGGACTAGCGGGAGAGGGGAGCAGTTCTTC. Protein: CSGRGGTSGRGEQFF.